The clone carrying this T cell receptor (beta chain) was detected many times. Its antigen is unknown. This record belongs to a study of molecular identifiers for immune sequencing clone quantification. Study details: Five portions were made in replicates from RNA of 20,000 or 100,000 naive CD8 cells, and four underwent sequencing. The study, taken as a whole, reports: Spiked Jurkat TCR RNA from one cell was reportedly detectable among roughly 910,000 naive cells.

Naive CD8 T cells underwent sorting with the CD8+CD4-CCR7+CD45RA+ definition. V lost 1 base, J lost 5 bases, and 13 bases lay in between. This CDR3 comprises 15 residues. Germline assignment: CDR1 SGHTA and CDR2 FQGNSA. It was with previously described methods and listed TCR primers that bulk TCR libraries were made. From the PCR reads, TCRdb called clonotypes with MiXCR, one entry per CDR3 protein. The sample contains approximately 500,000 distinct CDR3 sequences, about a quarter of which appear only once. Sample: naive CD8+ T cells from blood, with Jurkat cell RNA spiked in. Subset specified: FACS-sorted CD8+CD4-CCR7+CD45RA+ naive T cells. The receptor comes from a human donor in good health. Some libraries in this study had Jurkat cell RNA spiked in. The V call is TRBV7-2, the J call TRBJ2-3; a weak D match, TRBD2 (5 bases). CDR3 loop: CASSLVSGMIDTQYF. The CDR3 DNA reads TGTGCCAGCAGCTTAGTATCGGGGATGATAGATACGCAGTATTTT. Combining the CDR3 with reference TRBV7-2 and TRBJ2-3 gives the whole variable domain GAGVSQSPSNKVTEKGKDVELRCDPISGHTALYWYRQSLGQGLEFLIYFQGNSAPDKSGLPSDRFSAERTGGSVSTLTIQRTQQEDSAVYLCASSLVSGMIDTQYFGPGTRLTVL.